The 17 T cell receptor beta chains below all came from one sample that was sequenced in a study of blood T cell repertoires in COVID-19. Some clones are missing from TCRdb's copy, which holds only in-frame ones; the method was immunoSEQ multiplex PCR. The sample includes 150,000 to 200,000 clones, 85% of them seen just once. Specimen: peripheral blood. All receptors derive from a person in their 70s with COVID-19, enrolled during active disease.

There are a few counts of this clone. This sequence joins TRBV27 and TRBJ1-4; D possibly corresponds to TRBD1 (5 bases). Trimming cost V 8 bases and J 3 bases, with 13 bases left between them. CDR3 length equals 14 residues. Germline loops: CDR1 MNHEY, CDR2 SMNVEV (reference sequence). The CDR3 DNA is TGTGCCAGCCGCCCAGGGTCCTCTAATGAAAAACTGTTTTTT. Its translation: CASRPGSSNEKLFF.

This clone was seen a handful of times. The CDR3 region is CASSSDGLGSYEQYF. CDR3 in DNA: TGTGCCAGCAGCTCCGACGGACTAGGAAGTTACGAGCAGTACTTC. The chain has TRBV7-2 and TRBJ2-7; 7 bases fit TRBD2. After removal of 4 bases from V and 4 bases from J, the junction contained 10 bases not matched to a gene. This CDR3 region has 15 residues. Germline loops: CDR1 SGHTA, CDR2 FQGNSA.

The rearrangement links TRBV25-1 to TRBJ1-2, with D possibly being TRBD1 (6 bases). V gave up 3 bases and J gave up 6 bases, with 11 bases separating them. CDR1 is MGHDK and CDR2 is SYGVNS in the germline V gene. The CDR3 has 13 amino acids. The CDR3 nucleotides read TGTGCCAGCAGTGATTACTCAGGGGATGGCTACACCTTC. Its protein is CASSDYSGDGYTF.

This clone was recorded only once. J is TRBJ2-4 and V is TRBV23-1; 7 bases match TRBD1. TRBV23-1 has ORF status, its function being uncertain. After removal of 8 bases from V and 1 base from J, the junction contained 26 bases not matched to a gene. The CDR3 spans 21 residues. CDR3 sequence: CASVSGQHYGKPKSAKNIQYF. The CDR3 nucleotides are TGCGCCAGCGTTTCGGGACAGCACTATGGAAAACCTAAGTCGGCCAAAAACATTCAGTACTTC.

The chain links TRBV18 to TRBJ2-7; tentatively, D is TRBD2 (6 bases). The CDR3 has 14 residues. Trimming stripped 4 bases from V and 4 bases from J, with 14 bases between. Germline V gene lookup returns CDR1 KGHSH and CDR2 LQKENI. In nucleotides, the CDR3 is TGTGCCAGCTCACGCGGGACTGATAATTACGAGCAGTACTTC. This sequence encodes CASSRGTDNYEQYF.

V usage is TRBV9 and J usage is TRBJ2-5, with TRBD1 matching over 7 bases. Trimming removed 5 bases from V and 3 bases from J; junction bases left unmatched: 7. There are 14 residues in the CDR3. The germline V gene encodes CDR1 SGDLS and CDR2 YYNGEE. The CDR3 protein is CASSTGTAEETQYF. The CDR3 DNA reads TGTGCCAGCAGTACCGGGACAGCCGAAGAGACCCAGTACTTC.

V is TRBV5-4 and J is TRBJ2-7; D gene uncertain. CDR1 is SGHNT and CDR2 is YYREEE in the germline V gene (reference sequence). Trimming took 4 bases from V and 2 from J, leaving 13 bases between them. The CDR3 is 14 residues long. In DNA, the CDR3 is TGTGCCAGCAGCAGAGGAGTACTTACCTACGAGCAGTACTTC. Its translation is CASSRGVLTYEQYF.

The J gene is TRBJ2-7, the V gene TRBV7-2; TRBD1 matches at 8 bases. CDR1 is SGHTA and CDR2 is FQGNSA in the germline V gene. The V gene end was trimmed by 4 bases and the J gene end by 2 bases; junction bases not matched to a gene: 7. This CDR3 comprises 15 residues. The CDR3 DNA reads TGTGCCAGCAGCTCAGAGGCAGGGGGCCCCTACGAGCAGTACTTC. Its translation: CASSSEAGGPYEQYF.

The rearrangement uses TRBV29-1 and TRBJ1-4; D unresolved. The CDR3 spans 14 residues. Trimming removed 4 bases at V and 6 bases at J, with 15 bases between. Germline values: CDR1 SQVTM, CDR2 ANQGSEA. In nucleotides, the CDR3 is TGCAGCGTTGCTGGATCCCGAGAGGATGAAAAACTGTTTTTT. It is translated as CSVAGSREDEKLFF.

DNA for the CDR3: TGTGCCAGCAGTTACCGGCAGGCCGGGGTGGAGACCCAGTACTTC. Translation gives CASSYRQAGVETQYF. The V and J genes are TRBV6-5 and TRBJ2-5; maybe TRBD2 (5 bases). CDR1 and CDR2 (germline): MNHEY, SVGAGI. The CDR3 covers 15 residues. V dropped 2 bases and J dropped 5 bases, with 15 bases sitting between them.

The chain has TRBV29-1 and TRBJ2-7; D is perhaps TRBD2 (5 bases). Germline V gene data show CDR1 as SQVTM and CDR2 as ANQGSEA. V was shortened by 4 bases and J by 5 bases, with 15 bases between the two germline ends. This CDR3 comprises 13 residues. CDR3 in DNA: TGCAGCGTTGGCGGGTCCGAATTTAACGAGCAGTACTTC. It codes for CSVGGSEFNEQYF.

The genes are TRBV11-2 and TRBJ2-1; D not resolved. CDR1 and CDR2 (germline): SGHAT, FQNNGV. Trimming took off 3 bases at V and 5 bases at J, with 17 bases between the two ends. This CDR3 region has 16 residues. CDR3 in amino acids: CASSFITRPPHNEQFF. As DNA, the CDR3 is TGTGCCAGCAGCTTTATAACGCGGCCACCTCACAATGAGCAGTTCTTC.

The V gene is TRBV5-6, the J gene TRBJ1-3; D may be TRBD1 (5 bases). CDR1 SGHDT and CDR2 YYEEEE come from the germline V gene. This CDR3 is built from 14 residues. Between the trimmed V and J ends, which lost 1 base and 4 bases, there was a span of 9 bases. The chain's CDR3 is CASSLPTVGNTIYF. The CDR3 bases are TGTGCCAGCAGCTTGCCGACAGTGGGAAACACCATATATTTT.

CDR3 coding DNA: TGTGCCAGCAGGATCGCAGGTGTGGATCAGCCCCAGCATTTT. It is translated as CASRIAGVDQPQHF. The genes are TRBV28 and TRBJ1-5; D is unresolved. Trimming took off 6 bases at V and 5 bases at J, with 14 bases between the two ends. This CDR3 is 14 amino acids long. Germline CDR1 MDHEN, CDR2 SYDVKM.

The chain uses TRBV6-5 and TRBJ1-3, with D possibly matching TRBD1 (6 bases). The CDR3 has 14 amino acids. From germline, CDR1 is MNHEY and CDR2 SVGAGI. Trimming removed 7 bases from V and 0 bases from J, with 10 bases in between. This chain's CDR3 is CASTGVNSGNTIYF. Here the CDR3 DNA reads TGTGCCAGCACAGGGGTCAACTCTGGAAACACCATATATTTT.

The V gene is TRBV7-2, the J gene TRBJ2-1; TRBD2 matches at 15 bases. The CDR3 extends over 15 amino acids. Looked up from germline, CDR1 is SGHTA and CDR2 is FQGNSA. V was pared by 5 bases and J by 9 bases, with 5 bases of the junction left unmatched. The CDR3 loop reads CASSERTSGRGEQFF. CDR3 sequence (DNA): TGTGCCAGCAGCGAGAGGACTAGCGGGAGGGGTGAGCAGTTCTTC.

This chain joins TRBV5-1 and TRBJ2-1; possible D gene TRBD1, 6 bases. The CDR3 length is 14 residues. The V end was cut by 0 bases, the J end by 6 bases, with 10 bases between. CDR1 SGHRS and CDR2 YFSETQ come from the germline V gene. As DNA, the CDR3 is TGCGCCAGCAGCTTGGCCGGACAGTTCAATGAGCAGTTCTTC. It yields the protein CASSLAGQFNEQFF.